The present entry profiles one TCR beta chain with its context. This clone was detected only once. Its antigen is unknown. The sample holds no much larger clone one base away, and base qualities are not on file. The data were obtained in a study of blood T cell repertoires in COVID-19 (TCRdb year 2020). With respect to the entire study: Samples covering the acute and convalescent phases of COVID-19 were provided by collaborators in the United States, Italy and Spain. The repertoires were released in a freely available public database intended as a resource for research on the immune response to SARS-CoV-2. The samples were drawn from the first 160 participants of the ongoing ImmuneRACE study and from roughly 1,300 subjects provided by 6 global collaborators. Deeply sampled blood TCRbeta repertoires from subjects exposed to, actively infected with, or recovered from COVID-19 were included in the dataset. Sample metadata almost always included a de-identified subject ID, COVID-19 status, age in years and sex. Where available, HLA class I and class II types were obtained from metadata supplied by the sample provider rather than from assay-based typing. The prospective study material was composed of cDNA or gDNA derived from T cells, B-cell-depleted T cells, or PBMCs. Broad study findings and their caveats: The amount of clinical and demographic metadata varied by source and participant and was provided uncurated.

For CDR1 and CDR2, the germline V gene lists MDHEN and SYDVKM. V is pared back by 5 bases and J by 0 bases, with 13 bases lying between the germline termini. From its cysteine to its phenylalanine, the CDR3 spans 15 amino acids. This entry keeps only the CDR3 DNA: 45 bases, framed from base 1. The immunoSEQ Assay, a bias-controlled multiplex PCR, was used to amplify TCRbeta CDR3 regions from genomic DNA. As for how the authors treated the data: The number of nucleated cells in each sample was estimated from the amplification of reference gene primers within the assay. To quantify the absolute abundance of each unique TCRbeta CDR3 rearrangement, sequence reads were collapsed and filtered. Productive Simpson clonality was computed per sample as the square root of Simpson's diversity index over productive rearrangements. In its TCRdb copy, this immuneACCESS table keeps in-frame sequences only and misses some clones. Where compared with another copy, unresolved V genes explain less than half of these, and the others have no known cause. V, J and clone size are those of that table, while D and trimming were read from the DNA. The sample includes about 98,000 clones, with roughly 80% observed a single time. In total, the top ten clones hold over 8.5% of the sample.

The collaborating institutions used their own protocols to collect whole blood in K2EDTA tubes. For TCRbeta analysis, collaborator samples were shipped as frozen whole blood, as isolated PBMCs, or as DNA extracted from either sample type. The V and J segments used are TRBV28 and TRBJ2-5; matching of 5 bases hints at TRBD1 as the D gene. This clonotype was sampled from an elderly woman with acute or convalescent COVID-19. Sequences were obtained from peripheral blood. The CDR3 protein sequence reads: CASSPLTAYQETQYF. The DNA sequence follows: TGTGCCAGCAGTCCCCTGACAGCATACCAAGAGACCCAGTACTTC.